The source of this T cell receptor (beta chain) is a study of low-dose radiotherapy and immunotherapy resistance in tumors (dated by TCRdb to 2022 to 2024). In the study overall: In Cohort 1, each fraction delivered 0.5 Gy every 2 weeks, and the prescribed total PTV dose was 6.5 Gy. Patients were given nivolumab as a 240 mg flat dose every two weeks and ipilimumab at 1 mg/kg every six weeks, with both drugs delivered intravenously. Starting on cycle 1 day 1, patients took 300 mg of aspirin by mouth once a day for four cycles. The translational analysis covered eight patients: three from the first dose cohort and the first five from the second dose cohort. Cyclophosphamide 200 mg/m2 was given intravenously every two weeks, one day before each radiation and immunotherapy administration. In Cohort 2, 1 Gy per fraction was delivered every two weeks, for a total of 13 Gy over 26 weeks. Trial participants were not randomized into treatment groups.

CDR1 and CDR2 are drawn from the germline V gene: SGHAT, FQNNGV. V is reduced by 0 bases and J by 0 bases, leaving a spacing of 3 bases between them. The CDR3 sequence holds 14 residues, the cysteine and phenylalanine included. Only the CDR3 part of the read is kept: 42 bases, read in frame from the first base. This clonotype occurred many times. Its antigen target is currently unknown. No base qualities exist here, and no much larger clone lies one base off it. The sequencer was an Illumina HiSeq 2500. First-strand cDNA was synthesized using Superscript III and a set of TRAV- and TRBV-specific primers, so that both TCRalpha and TCRbeta chains were covered. A roughly 18-cycle PCR with Phusion amplified the TCRs, pairing a constant-region primer with the adapter that was attached to the V primers. The MessageAmp II aRNA Amplification Kit was used to amplify the isolated mRNA, with in vitro transcription run for approximately 15 hours at 37 degrees C. The Dynabeads mRNA DIRECT Purification Kit was used to isolate the mRNA for TCR sequencing. A second approximately 25-cycle Phusion PCR added indexed Illumina adapters, and products were purified with AMPure XP beads. As for the original processing: Using custom Perl scripts, TCR sequences encoding the same protein were pooled, out-of-frame sequences were removed, and the abundance of each clonotype was computed. TCR sequences supported by only a single read were excluded from analysis. Among the metrics used to describe the repertoires were Shannon entropy, Gini index, clonality, richness, and the frequency of TCRs shared between repertoires. Clones were called with MiXCR by TCRdb after fastp trimmed the public reads at Q25, and only in-frame beta chains were retained. Records with the same CDR3 protein are collapsed into one entry carrying the most frequent genes and DNA. The authors' filters were not applied to this entry. Recorded for this sample are some 82,000 distinct CDR3 sequences; 15% to 20% of them occurred a single time. The leading ten clones occupy 4.5% to 7.5% of the sample.

Reading the label with the study, this specimen's time point is: before trial treatment. Donors were enrolled in RACIN, a single-arm phase I dose-escalation trial in which nivolumab, ipilimumab, aspirin, low-dose cyclophosphamide and low-dose radiotherapy were combined. Patients with advanced, TIL-negative solid tumors were considered eligible. The receptor's source is a male donor with prostate cancer. This sequence uses TRBV11-2 and TRBJ1-3, with the D gene not clear enough to name. The sample in question was PBMCs, obtained before treatment. The DNA sequence is TGTGCCAGCAGCTTAGACCGCTCTGGAAACACCATATATTTT. The translation is CASSLDRSGNTIYF.